This record looks at one T cell receptor (beta chain) sequence and its context. No base quality information exists; no much larger clone differs at one position. This entry is derived from a study of graft-versus-host responses after intestinal transplantation (dated by TCRdb to the early 2020s). The study in broad terms: The transplants that recipients got were multivisceral, liver-intestinal, or isolated intestinal. Every recipient was given anti-thymocyte globulin induction, followed by around three years of maintenance tacrolimus and steroids. Graft-versus-host and host-versus-graft alloreactive T cell clones were tracked in the graft, circulation and bone marrow after intestinal transplantation using bulk TCR-beta CDR3 sequencing. To identify alloreactive clones, pre-transplant mixed lymphocyte reaction products were sequenced and then compared with unstimulated pre-transplant donor and recipient T cells. A cohort of about two dozen intestinal transplant recipients, including one retransplant, was enrolled, and 3 patients lacking pretransplant specimens were excluded. Donor T cell macrochimerism was defined as a peak of at least 4% donor T cells among recipient peripheral blood mononuclear cells. Rather than being sequenced by the commercial service, samples from a few later patients were sequenced in-house on an Illumina MiSeq and processed with MiXCR. Summary of the overall study and its limitations: GvH clones were detected in recipient bone marrow, and some appeared earlier in ileal mucosa or blood, consistent with an intestinal mucosal origin. Early after transplant, peak levels of circulating GvH clones were associated with declines in HvG clones. The conclusions were limited by the relatively low number and heterogeneity of the intestinal transplant patients. High GvH to HvG T cell clonal ratios were observed in the allografts of patients with donor T cell macrochimerism.

Interpreted using the paper, the time point label stands for: cells obtained before transplantation from donor or recipient. In the mixed lymphocyte reactions, some 200,000 CFSE-labeled pre-transplant responders were plated with some 200,000 irradiated violet-dye-labeled stimulators and cultured for 6 days. Proliferating CD3+CD4+CFSE-low and CD3+CD8+CFSE-low responder cells were FACS-sorted on a BD Influx sorter after the mixed lymphocyte reaction. The receptor library was made with the immunoSEQ multiplex PCR assay. For most patients, genomic DNA was isolated with the Qiagen DNeasy Blood and Tissue Kit and shipped frozen to Adaptive Biotechnologies for TCR sequencing. High-throughput TCR-beta CDR3 sequencing of genomic DNA from most patients was performed by Adaptive Biotechnologies. On the authors' methods: TCR sequencing data for roughly 20 patients were retrieved from Adaptive's ImmunoSEQ software; three other patients were processed with MiXCR and VDJtools. To correct CD4 versus CD8 sorting errors, sequences present in both subsets at a frequency ratio below 5:1 were removed. Because the origin of CDR3 nucleotide sequences shared between donor and recipient could not be assigned, those sequences were removed. To be classed as alloreactive, a clone needed at least 2-fold expansion over unstimulated cells and a minimum CFSE-low frequency of 0.002% (template counts) or 0.001% (read counts). Mappable clones were those detected in sequenced pre-transplant spleen, lymph node, or MLR CFSE-low populations of the donor or recipient. Cumulative frequency of alloreactive clones was calculated as a percentage of all sequences weighted by copy number. This is the immuneACCESS table as TCRdb keeps it, with only in-frame sequences that have V and J called. A part of the clones is gone; compared with another copy, unresolved V genes explain less than half, and the rest is unexplained. V and J calls plus clone size are reproduced from that table; the DNA served to infer D and trimming. Recorded for this sample are around 19,000 clones; approximately 46% of them occurred a single time. Together, the top ten hold 0.88% of the sample.

Taken from cysteine to phenylalanine, the CDR3 has 11 residues. Only the CDR3 DNA is retained, 33 bases long and in frame from the first base. According to the germline V gene, CDR1 reads SQVTM and CDR2 reads ANQGSEA. Relative to germline, V is 7 bases shorter and J is 8 bases shorter, with 14 bases between their ends. The V and J genes are TRBV29-1 and TRBJ1-2; the D region possibly corresponds to TRBD1 (5 bases align). The starting material was alloreactive CD4+ T cells from a mixed lymphocyte reaction culture, obtained before intestinal transplant. The label giving this sample's cell subset or site can be read as: CFSE-low proliferating T cells sorted from approximately 6-day pre-transplant mixed lymphocyte reaction (GvH or HvG direction). The TCR sequence derives from a human patient who received an intestinal transplant. At the DNA level, the sequence is TGCAGCGCGGGGGGGGGTTGGGGCTACACCTTC. This encodes CSAGGGWGYTF.